This T cell receptor beta chain comes out of a study of cytomegalovirus exposure and HLA in healthy donors. Profiling relied on immunoSEQ multiplex PCR, and the TCRdb table lists in-frame clones only, not all of them. The table has tens of thousands of clones, 80% to 95% seen once. As regards this clone: Its antigen is currently unknown.

Notes on the study in general: For cytomegalovirus status, the classifier reportedly gave diagnoses with high specificity and sensitivity.

The specimen was PBMCs. This clonotype originated in a man between 18 and 35 years old in good health and CMV-seronegative.

As DNA, the CDR3 is TGTGCCAGTTGGGGGCACCCTAACTATGGCTACACCTTC. This translates into CASWGHPNYGYTF. V gene TRBV6-5 combines with J gene TRBJ1-2, with D possibly TRBD1 on 6 matching bases. The length of the CDR3 is 13 residues. Trimming took 9 bases from V and 0 from J, leaving 11 bases between them. CDR1 is MNHEY and CDR2 is SVGAGI in the germline V gene.